This TCR beta chain was obtained from a study of blood T cell repertoires in COVID-19. This clone has ten or more counts. Sequenced by immunoSEQ multiplex PCR; TCRdb stores in-frame clones only, minus some. This sample carries 180,000 or so clones, around four fifths of them seen once, and the ten largest clones take over 10%. Participants, about 18 to 90 years old, spanned 25 or so US areas. The CDR3 loop spans 14 amino acids. The V and J ends lost 10 bases and 6 bases, in that order; junction bases with no gene match: 11. Germline assignment: CDR1 ENHRY and CDR2 SYGVKD. This clonotype was sampled from a woman aged 55-70 years who had recovered from COVID-19. This chain joins TRBV10-3 and TRBJ2-7; TRBD2 matches 11 bases. The sequenced sample consisted of PBMCs or T cells enriched from blood (not recorded which). The CDR3 coding sequence is TGTGCCACCAGGGGTACTAGCGGGGGCTCCGAGCAGTACTTC. Encoded protein: CATRGTSGGSEQYF.